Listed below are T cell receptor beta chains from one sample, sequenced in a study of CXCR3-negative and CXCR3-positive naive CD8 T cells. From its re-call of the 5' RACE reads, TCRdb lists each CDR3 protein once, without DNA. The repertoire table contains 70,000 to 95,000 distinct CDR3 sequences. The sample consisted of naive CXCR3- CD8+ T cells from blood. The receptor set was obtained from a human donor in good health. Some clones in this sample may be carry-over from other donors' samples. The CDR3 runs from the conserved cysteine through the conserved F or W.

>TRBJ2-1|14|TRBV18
CASSPMSSYNEQFF
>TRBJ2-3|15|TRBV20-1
CSAEGLAEPNDTQYF
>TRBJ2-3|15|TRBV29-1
CSVLSGVSSTDTQYF
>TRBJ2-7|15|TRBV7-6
CASSHPTGMEYEQYF
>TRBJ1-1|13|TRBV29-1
CSVGGGRVTEAFF
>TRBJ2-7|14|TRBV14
CASNPLGGNYEQYF
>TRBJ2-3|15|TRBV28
CASSIQNVLTDTQYF
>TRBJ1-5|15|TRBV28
CASSPTGGGIQPQHF
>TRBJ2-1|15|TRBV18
CASSPAGGTYNEQFF
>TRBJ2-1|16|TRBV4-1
CASSPASGGPYNEQFF
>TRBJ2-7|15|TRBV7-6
CASSSNEGRPYEQYF
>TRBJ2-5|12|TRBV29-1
CSVGGAFETQYF
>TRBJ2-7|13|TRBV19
CASSWDVDYEQYF
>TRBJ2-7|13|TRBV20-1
CSARLAVPYEQYF
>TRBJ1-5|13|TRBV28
CASSLSPQGAQHF
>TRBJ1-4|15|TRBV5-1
CASSLAGVANEKLFF
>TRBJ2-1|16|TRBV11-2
CASSLTLAGGSNEQFF
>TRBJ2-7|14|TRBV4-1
CASSPGPSIYEQYF
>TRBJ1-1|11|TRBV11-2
CASSKSGGAFF
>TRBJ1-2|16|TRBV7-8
CASSLASGGASAGYTF
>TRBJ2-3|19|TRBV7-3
CASSSTTWTSGGEPDTQYF